The 31 T cell receptor beta chains below all came from one sample that was sequenced in a study of blood T cell repertoires in COVID-19. Method: immunoSEQ multiplex PCR; TCRdb's copy keeps in-frame clones and lacks some. The repertoire holds about 220,000 clones, with about 86% as singletons. The sample was PBMCs or T cells enriched from blood (not recorded which). Receptors were obtained from a woman between 50 and 59 years old with acute COVID-19.

V is TRBV4-1 and J is TRBJ2-7; TRBD1 matches at 8 bases. V lost 5 bases and J lost 2; bases outside the gene matches: 11. Germline V gene lookup returns CDR1 MGHRA and CDR2 YSYEKL. The CDR3 is made up of 16 amino acids. CDR3 protein: CASSTSPGQEAYEQYF. CDR3 nucleotide sequence: TGCGCCAGCAGCACCTCCCCGGGACAGGAGGCCTACGAGCAGTACTTC.

This chain joins TRBV28 and TRBJ2-1, with D uncertain. This CDR3 has 14 residues. V lost 8 bases and J lost 5, with 16 bases in between. Looked up from germline, CDR1 is MDHEN and CDR2 is SYDVKM. CDR3 loop: CASSPPGSDNEQFF. The CDR3, as DNA: TGTGCCAGCTCCCCCCCGGGTTCCGACAATGAGCAGTTCTTC.

The V call is TRBV5-4, the J call TRBJ2-5; the match to TRBD1 covers 7 bases. CDR3 length: 15 residues. V was pared by 2 bases and J by 5 bases, with 9 bases of the junction left unmatched. Looked up from germline, CDR1 is SGHNT and CDR2 is YYREEE (reference sequence). This CDR3 reads CASSLNHRGTETQYF. CDR3 DNA sequence: TGTGCCAGCAGCTTAAACCACAGGGGTACGGAGACCCAGTACTTC. The full variable domain, its missing parts supplied by reference TRBV5-4 and TRBJ2-5, is ETGVTQSPTHLIKTRGQQVTLRCSSQSGHNTVSWYQQALGQGPQFIFQYYREEENGRGNFPPRFSGLQFPNYSSELNVNALELDDSALYLCASSLNHRGTETQYFGPGTRLLVL.

The V and J genes are TRBV5-4 and TRBJ2-3; possibly TRBD2 for D (5 bases). CDR1 is SGHNT and CDR2 is YYREEE in the germline V gene (reference sequence). V was clipped by 0 bases and J by 0 bases, with 14 bases between them. This CDR3 region has 17 residues. CDR3: CASSLALTGTSTDTQYF. DNA for the CDR3: TGTGCCAGCAGCTTGGCCCTTACGGGAACTAGCACAGATACGCAGTATTTT. The whole variable domain, filled in from reference TRBV5-4 and TRBJ2-3, reads ETGVTQSPTHLIKTRGQQVTLRCSSQSGHNTVSWYQQALGQGPQFIFQYYREEENGRGNFPPRFSGLQFPNYSSELNVNALELDDSALYLCASSLALTGTSTDTQYFGPGTRLTVL.

The chain joins TRBV7-2 to TRBJ1-4; no clear D. V lost 1 base and J 6 bases, leaving 12 bases between the germline ends. CDR1 and CDR2 (germline): SGHTA, FQGNSA. The CDR3 length is 15 residues. The CDR3 nucleotides read TGTGCCAGCAGCTTAGTTTTGAGTTTCGATGAAAAACTGTTTTTT. Residues: CASSLVLSFDEKLFF. Filled out from reference TRBV7-2 and TRBJ1-4, the complete variable domain reads GAGVSQSPSNKVTEKGKDVELRCDPISGHTALYWYRQSLGQGLEFLIYFQGNSAPDKSGLPSDRFSAERTGGSVSTLTIQRTQQEDSAVYLCASSLVLSFDEKLFFGSGTQLSVL.

The rearrangement links TRBV7-6 to TRBJ2-5, with D possibly being TRBD2 (6 bases). Germline CDR1 SGHVS, CDR2 FNYEAQ. This CDR3 is 13 amino acids long. Trimming removed 8 bases at V and 4 bases at J, with 14 bases between. Here the CDR3 DNA reads TGTGCCAGCGCCGCCGGGACTCCAGAGACCCAGTACTTC. Translated, it gives CASAAGTPETQYF. Full variable domain (missing parts from reference TRBV7-6 and TRBJ2-5): GAGVSQSPRYKVTKRGQDVALRCDPISGHVSLYWYRQALGQGPEFLTYFNYEAQQDKSGLPNDRFSAERPEGSISTLTIQRTEQRDSAMYRCASAAGTPETQYFGPGTRLLVL.

J is TRBJ2-3 and V is TRBV20-1; TRBD1 might be the D (5 bases). Germline CDR1 DFQATT, CDR2 SNEGSKA (reference sequence). V dropped 5 bases and J dropped 6 bases, with 9 bases sitting between them. This CDR3 is 11 amino acids long. The CDR3 spells CSAPRVDTQYF. In DNA, the CDR3 is TGCAGTGCTCCCAGGGTTGATACGCAGTATTTT.

The V gene is TRBV7-2, the J gene TRBJ2-7, with 7 bases aligning to TRBD1. This CDR3 region has 15 residues. CDR1 and CDR2 (germline): SGHTA, FQGNSA. The trim removed 0 bases at V and 3 bases at J, leaving 5 bases unmatched. The CDR3 sequence: CASSLAGQPNYEQYF. Here the CDR3 DNA reads TGTGCCAGCAGCTTAGCGGGACAGCCAAACTACGAGCAGTACTTC.

The chain couples TRBV13 to TRBJ1-1, with 8 bases identical to TRBD1. The J segment lost 4 bases and the V segment lost 5 bases, leaving 9 bases of the junction unmatched. Germline V lookup: CDR1 PRHDT, CDR2 FYEKMQ (reference sequence). The CDR3 length is 15 residues. The CDR3 DNA reads as TGTGCCAGCAGCCCCACTCTCGGACAGGGCACTGAAGCTTTCTTT. Its translation: CASSPTLGQGTEAFF.

This chain joins TRBV19 and TRBJ2-5; 10 bases map to TRBD1. CDR3 size: 15 residues. CDR1 is LNHDA and CDR2 is SQIVND in the germline V gene (reference sequence). Germline trimming cut 1 base from V and 7 bases from J; bases unmatched to any gene: 6. CDR3 nucleotide sequence: TGTGCCAGTAGTATAGCGGGACAGGGGCGGGGGACCCAGTACTTC. Its translation: CASSIAGQGRGTQYF.

V is TRBV7-2 and J is TRBJ2-2, with D perhaps TRBD2 (5 bases). Germline-derived CDR1 and CDR2 are SGHTA and FQGNSA. This CDR3 is built from 17 residues. V lost 1 base and J 5 bases, leaving 17 bases between the germline ends. The CDR3 sequence is CASSLVYSLVGTGELFF. The CDR3 DNA reads TGTGCCAGCAGCTTAGTTTACTCACTAGTGGGAACCGGGGAGCTGTTTTTT.

The genes are TRBV4-2 and TRBJ2-3; D not resolved. The germline V and J ends were trimmed by 6 bases and 2 bases, with 9 bases remaining between them. Per the germline V gene, CDR1 is LGHNA and CDR2 is YNFKEQ. This CDR3 has 13 residues. CDR3 residues: CASRLDPTDTQYF. The DNA for the CDR3 is TGTGCCAGCAGGCTAGACCCCACAGATACGCAGTATTTT.

CDR3 region: CASSSEVSGSRETQYF. As DNA, the CDR3 is TGTGCCAGCAGCTCAGAGGTAAGCGGGAGTCGGGAGACCCAGTACTTC. The V and J genes are TRBV7-8 and TRBJ2-5; TRBD2 aligns across 8 bases. The CDR3 length is 16 residues. After removal of 4 bases from V and 5 bases from J, the junction contained 12 bases not matched to a gene. Germline V CDR1 and CDR2: SGHVS, FQNEAQ.

The genes are TRBV5-1 and TRBJ2-2; the D gene is possibly TRBD2 (6 bases). Germline assignment: CDR1 SGHRS and CDR2 YFSETQ. Trimming removed 3 bases from V and 4 bases from J, with 13 bases in between. This CDR3 is 15 amino acids long. The CDR3 sequence is CASSYWGVPTGELFF. The CDR3, as DNA: TGCGCCAGCAGCTATTGGGGGGTGCCCACCGGGGAGCTGTTTTTT. Complete variable domain (other parts from reference TRBV5-1 and TRBJ2-2): KAGVTQTPRYLIKTRGQQVTLSCSPISGHRSVSWYQQTPGQGLQFLFEYFSETQRNKGNFPGRFSGRQFSNSRSEMNVSTLELGDSALYLCASSYWGVPTGELFFGEGSRLTVL.

The chain joins TRBV25-1 to TRBJ1-2; D is ambiguous. The germline CDR1 and CDR2 sequences are MGHDK and SYGVNS. Trimming took 3 bases from V and 2 from J, leaving 19 bases between them. The CDR3 runs to 17 residues. CDR3 sequence (DNA): TGTGCCAGCAGTGAGGAGGATAGGACGGACCTCAACTATGGCTACACCTTC. Amino acids: CASSEEDRTDLNYGYTF.

V gene TRBV24-1 combines with J gene TRBJ1-1; 8 bases align to TRBD1. V lost 3 bases and J lost 7; bases outside the gene matches: 3. Germline V gene sequence: CDR1 KGHDR, CDR2 SFDVKD. The CDR3 is made up of 13 amino acids. In DNA form, the CDR3 reads TGTGCCACCAGTGATCCGGGACAGGTTGAAGCTTTCTTT. Translating gives CATSDPGQVEAFF.

The chain is built from TRBV5-1 and TRBJ2-2, with D maybe TRBD2 (6 bases). V was shortened by 6 bases and J by 3 bases, with 12 bases between the two germline ends. In germline, CDR1 is SGHRS, CDR2 YFSETQ. CDR3 length equals 14 residues. CDR3 nucleotides: TGCGCCAGCAATAAGGGACTGGACACCGGGGAGCTGTTTTTT. It specifies CASNKGLDTGELFF.

This clone was found a few times. The chain links TRBV29-1 to TRBJ1-1; 12 nucleotides align to TRBD1. V was clipped by 6 bases and J by 5 bases; unmatched bases: 13. Looked up from germline, CDR1 is SQVTM and CDR2 is ANQGSEA. The CDR3 sequence is 16 residues long. This chain's CDR3 is CSVGGRDRGRRTEAFF. CDR3 DNA sequence: TGCAGCGTCGGGGGGCGGGACAGGGGGCGCAGGACTGAAGCTTTCTTT. Supplemented by reference TRBV29-1 and TRBJ1-1, the full variable domain reads SAVISQKPSRDICQRGTSLTIQCQVDSQVTMMFWYRQQPGQSLTLIATANQGSEATYESGFVIDKFPISRPNLTFSTLTVSNMSPEDSSIYLCSVGGRDRGRRTEAFFGQGTRLTVV.

This rearrangement joins TRBV2 to TRBJ1-6, with a weak D call TRBD1 (6 bases). The CDR3 extends over 16 amino acids. The V gene lost 3 bases and the J gene lost 10 bases, with 19 bases spanning the gap. Germline V gene sequence: CDR1 SNHLY, CDR2 FYNNEI. The CDR3: CASSDFGRGERSPLHF. CDR3 bases: TGTGCCAGCAGTGACTTCGGCAGGGGTGAGAGGTCACCCCTCCACTTT.

The gene calls are TRBV9 and TRBJ2-1; TRBD2 is a possible D gene (6 bases). The CDR3 loop spans 15 amino acids. Per germline, CDR1 SGDLS and CDR2 YYNGEE. V lost 3 bases and J lost 4, with 14 bases in between. CDR3 loop: CASSAGTPQYNEQFF. In DNA form, the CDR3 reads TGTGCCAGCAGCGCGGGGACTCCCCAATACAATGAGCAGTTCTTC.

V is TRBV6-5 and J is TRBJ1-4; 8 bases are a match to TRBD1. Trimming at V came to 4 bases and at J to 8 bases, leaving 9 bases not matched to a gene. The CDR3 contains 15 residues. CDR1 MNHEY and CDR2 SVGAGI come from the germline V gene. CDR3 protein: CASSLDRGIGEKLFF. The CDR3 DNA reads TGTGCCAGCAGTTTAGACAGGGGCATAGGGGAAAAACTGTTTTTT.

The J gene is TRBJ2-5, the V gene TRBV6-5, with TRBD2 matching over 7 bases. The CDR3 is 13 residues long. Germline V gives CDR1 MNHEY, CDR2 SVGAGI. The V segment lost 5 bases and the J segment 5 bases; nucleotides outside the gene matches: 5. The CDR3 sequence is CASSQRDWETQYF. DNA for the CDR3: TGTGCCAGCAGTCAGCGGGATTGGGAGACCCAGTACTTC.

The chain joins TRBV7-2 to TRBJ2-1; 11 positions agree with TRBD2. The germline V gene has CDR1 SGHTA and CDR2 FQGNSA. The ends lost 5 bases at V and 8 bases at J; junction bases unmatched: 14. The CDR3 has 17 amino acids. The CDR3 protein is CASSPLLSGRARDEQFF. In DNA, the CDR3 is TGTGCCAGCAGCCCGCTCCTTAGCGGGAGGGCCCGGGATGAGCAGTTCTTC.

The chain has TRBV27 and TRBJ1-2; 8 bases are shared with TRBD1. Germline assignment: CDR1 MNHEY and CDR2 SMNVEV (reference sequence). CDR3 length equals 15 residues. V was clipped by 2 bases and J by 4 bases; unmatched bases: 6. The CDR3 DNA is TGTGCCAGCAGTTTAATGGACAGGGCGGGCTATGGCTACACCTTC. It encodes CASSLMDRAGYGYTF.

The chain recombines TRBV13 with TRBJ2-1; TRBD2 agrees at 7 bases. Trimming took 4 bases from V and 1 from J; bases not matched to a gene: 4. There are 15 residues in the CDR3. Germline loops: CDR1 PRHDT, CDR2 FYEKMQ (reference sequence). The CDR3 nucleotides are TGTGCCAGCAGCTACGAGCGGGAATCCTACAATGAGCAGTTCTTC. Its protein product is CASSYERESYNEQFF. The variable domain in full, completed from reference TRBV13 and TRBJ2-1, reads AAGVIQSPRHLIKEKRETATLKCYPIPRHDTVYWYQQGPGQDPQFLISFYEKMQSDKGSIPDRFSAQQFSDYHSELNMSSLELGDSALYFCASSYERESYNEQFFGPGTRLTVL.

This chain uses TRBV5-1 with TRBJ2-1, with TRBD2 matching over 10 bases. Losses at the gene ends were 6 bases for V and 5 bases for J; bases not matched to a gene: 5. The CDR3 is made up of 14 amino acids. CDR1 and CDR2 (germline): SGHRS, YFSETQ. As DNA, the CDR3 is TGCGCCAGCACCCGACTAGCGGGTAACAATGAGCAGTTCTTC. This encodes CASTRLAGNNEQFF.

The V gene is TRBV15, the J gene TRBJ2-7; tentatively, D is TRBD2 (5 bases). The V gene's germline CDR1 is LNHNV and CDR2 YYDKDF (reference sequence). This CDR3 contains 14 residues. Trimming took 4 bases from V and 1 from J, leaving 11 bases between them. CDR3 loop: CATSIKAASYEQYF. CDR3 bases: TGTGCCACCAGCATTAAAGCGGCGTCCTACGAGCAGTACTTC.

The chain links TRBV24-1 to TRBJ1-3, with D possibly being TRBD1 (6 bases). V lost 8 bases and J lost 7, with 11 bases in between. The CDR3 consists of 12 residues. Germline values: CDR1 KGHDR, CDR2 SFDVKD. CDR3: CATTDRRNTIYF. The CDR3 DNA reads TGTGCCACCACCGACAGGAGGAACACCATATATTTT.

The chain employs TRBV5-1 and TRBJ2-5; 8 nucleotides match TRBD1. The CDR3 has 14 residues. The J segment lost 5 bases and the V segment lost 2 bases, leaving 5 bases of the junction unmatched. Germline V gives CDR1 SGHRS, CDR2 YFSETQ. The CDR3 DNA reads TGCGCCAGCAGCTTAGACAGGGGAAGGGAGACCCAGTACTTC. It translates to CASSLDRGRETQYF.

V is TRBV12-3 or TRBV12-4 and J is TRBJ2-7; the match to TRBD1 covers 8 bases. CDR3 length: 13 amino acids. V dropped 6 bases and J dropped 4; count of bases not matched to a gene: 5. The CDR3: CASRADRAYEQYF. CDR3 bases: TGTGCCAGCAGAGCGGACAGGGCATACGAGCAGTACTTC.

Comment on this clone: Other nucleotide sequences in the sample specify the same CDR3. This chain links TRBV7-3 with TRBJ2-1; TRBD2 aligns across 7 bases. The length of the CDR3 is 15 residues. Trimming removed 0 bases from V and 4 bases from J; junction bases left unmatched: 3. Germline lookup yields CDR1 SGHTA and CDR2 FQGTGA. The CDR3 reads CASSLTSGRYNEQFF. CDR3 DNA sequence: TGTGCCAGCAGCTTAACTAGCGGGCGATACAATGAGCAGTTCTTC.